These T cell receptor beta chains were read from a single sample in a study of cytomegalovirus exposure and HLA in healthy donors. Some clones are missing from TCRdb's copy, which holds only in-frame ones; the method was immunoSEQ multiplex PCR. Its listing shows tens of thousands of clones. Sequencing was carried out using PBMCs. These receptors were collected from a man in his forties in good health and CMV-seronegative. Both conserved end residues are part of each CDR3. Each record gives: J gene, V gene, D gene, CDR3 DNA, CDR3 protein. D genes are given only for firm matches.

J: TRBJ1-6
V: TRBV11-2
D: .
DNA: TGTGCCAGCAGCTTAGGTGGCCAGCGATCTAATTCACCCCTCCACTTT
CDR3: CASSLGGQRSNSPLHF

J: TRBJ2-5
V: TRBV6-1
D: .
DNA: TGTGCCAGCAGTGAAATCGGCGGCCCGGGGGAGCAGTACTTC
CDR3: CASSEIGGPGEQYF

J: TRBJ2-1
V: TRBV11-3
D: .
DNA: TGTGCCAGCAGCCCTGGAGAGCAAACCCATGAGCAGTTCTTC
CDR3: CASSPGEQTHEQFF

J: TRBJ1-5
V: TRBV15
D: .
DNA: TGTGCCACCAGCAGAGATAGAGCGAGCAATCAGCCCCAGCATTTT
CDR3: CATSRDRASNQPQHF

J: TRBJ1-1
V: TRBV5-4
D: .
DNA: TGTGCCAGCAGCTTCGGGGTTGGCACTGAAGCTTTCTTT
CDR3: CASSFGVGTEAFF

J: TRBJ1-4
V: TRBV30
D: .
DNA: TGTGCCTGGACCGCAGGGGCAAAACTGTTTTTT
CDR3: CAWTAGAKLFF

J: TRBJ2-2
V: TRBV5-4
D: TRBD1
DNA: TGTGCCAGCAGCACGTGGACAGGGGGCAAGGCCGGGGAGCTGTTTTTT
CDR3: CASSTWTGGKAGELFF

J: TRBJ1-1
V: TRBV5-1
D: TRBD1
DNA: TGCGCCAGCCGGGGGGACAGGGCCACTGAAGCTTTCTTT
CDR3: CASRGDRATEAFF

J: TRBJ2-2
V: TRBV6-5
D: .
DNA: TGTGCCAGCAGGCGGGGGCCCTCGAACACCGGGGAGCTGTTTTTT
CDR3: CASRRGPSNTGELFF

J: TRBJ1-2
V: TRBV18
D: .
DNA: TGTGCCAGCTCACTCCAGGGGAATGGCTACACCTTC
CDR3: CASSLQGNGYTF

J: TRBJ2-5
V: TRBV19
D: .
DNA: TGTGCCAGTAGTATTGGCAGGCAAGAGACCCAGTACTTC
CDR3: CASSIGRQETQYF

J: TRBJ1-1
V: TRBV2
D: TRBD1
DNA: TGTGCCAGCAGCGTGGACAGGGTGAACACTGAAGCTTTCTTT
CDR3: CASSVDRVNTEAFF

J: TRBJ1-1
V: TRBV30
D: .
DNA: TGTGCCTGGAGGGCGGGCGGGACCTCTGAAGCTTTCTTT
CDR3: CAWRAGGTSEAFF

J: TRBJ2-3
V: TRBV5-4
D: TRBD1
DNA: TGTGCCAGCAGCCAGGACAGGGGTACAGATACGCAGTATTTT
CDR3: CASSQDRGTDTQYF

J: TRBJ2-2
V: TRBV27
D: .
DNA: TGTGCCAGCAGTTTCGAGCACACCGGGGAGCTGTTTTTT
CDR3: CASSFEHTGELFF

J: TRBJ1-2
V: TRBV30
D: .
DNA: TGTGCCTGGAGTAGGTATACAGGTCACTATGGCTACACCTTC
CDR3: CAWSRYTGHYGYTF

J: TRBJ2-1
V: TRBV15
D: TRBD1
DNA: TGTGCCACCAGCCGTGACAGGGGGTTCAACAATGAGCAGTTCTTC
CDR3: CATSRDRGFNNEQFF

J: TRBJ1-5
V: TRBV6-1
D: .
DNA: TGTGCCAGCAGTGAGGGAGGGGTCGGGCAGCCCCAGCATTTT
CDR3: CASSEGGVGQPQHF

J: TRBJ1-1
V: TRBV6-6
D: .
DNA: TGTGCCAGCAGTTATCCCCAGAATGAAGCTTTCTTT
CDR3: CASSYPQNEAFF

J: TRBJ2-1
V: TRBV19
D: TRBD2
DNA: TGTGCCAGTAGTATAGTTCCGGGGGGTGCGTACAATGAGCAGTTCTTC
CDR3: CASSIVPGGAYNEQFF

J: TRBJ1-2
V: TRBV5-4
D: .
DNA: TGTGCCAGCAGCTTGGAGGGGCGTCTGCGTGGCTACACCTTC
CDR3: CASSLEGRLRGYTF

J: TRBJ1-3
V: TRBV6-5
D: .
DNA: TGTGCCAGCAGCCGACACAGGGATGGAAACACCATATATTTT
CDR3: CASSRHRDGNTIYF

J: TRBJ2-7
V: TRBV13
D: TRBD1
DNA: TGTGCCAGCAGCGAGGACAGGACGAGATCCTACGAGCAGTACTTC
CDR3: CASSEDRTRSYEQYF

J: TRBJ2-2
V: TRBV7-3
D: .
DNA: TGTGCCAGCAGCTTAAGCCGGACTCAAAACACCGGGGAGCTGTTTTTT
CDR3: CASSLSRTQNTGELFF

J: TRBJ2-3
V: TRBV5-1
D: .
DNA: TGCGCCAGCAGCTTGGGACAGATGAACACAGATACGCAGTATTTT
CDR3: CASSLGQMNTDTQYF

J: TRBJ2-5
V: TRBV18
D: TRBD2
DNA: TGTGCCAGCTCTCTCCGGGGGGGGAGTAAAGAGACCCAGTACTTC
CDR3: CASSLRGGSKETQYF

J: TRBJ2-7
V: TRBV5-1
D: .
DNA: TGCGCCAGCAGCTTGGGCCAGGTCTACGAGCAGTACTTC
CDR3: CASSLGQVYEQYF

J: TRBJ2-3
V: TRBV7-3
D: .
DNA: TGTGCCAGCAGCTTAGCTGGAGCGTCCATCACAGATACGCAGTATTTT
CDR3: CASSLAGASITDTQYF

J: TRBJ2-7
V: TRBV5-5
D: TRBD1
DNA: TGTGCCAGCAGCTTACAGGGGGACTACGAGCAGTACTTC
CDR3: CASSLQGDYEQYF

J: TRBJ1-1
V: TRBV4-1
D: .
DNA: TGCGCCAGCAGCCAAGATCACGGGTCGAACACTGAAGCTTTCTTT
CDR3: CASSQDHGSNTEAFF

J: TRBJ1-1
V: TRBV27
D: .
DNA: TGTGCCAGCTTCGGGGTCACTGAAGCTTTCTTT
CDR3: CASFGVTEAFF

J: TRBJ1-1
V: TRBV19
D: .
DNA: TGTGCCAGTAGTAATATACAGAACACTGAAGCTTTCTTT
CDR3: CASSNIQNTEAFF

J: TRBJ1-1
V: TRBV5-6
D: .
DNA: TGTGCCAGCAGCTGGGGGCAGGGTAGAGGAGCTTTCTTT
CDR3: CASSWGQGRGAFF

J: TRBJ2-1
V: TRBV4-1
D: .
DNA: TGCGCCAGCAGCCAAGATCCTCCGGGGGGCCGTTTTTACAATGAGCAGTTCTTC
CDR3: CASSQDPPGGRFYNEQFF

J: TRBJ1-6
V: TRBV7-8
D: .
DNA: TGTGCCAGCAGCTTAAACGGGGATTTATCCTATAATTCGCCCCTCCACTTT
CDR3: CASSLNGDLSYNSPLHF

J: TRBJ1-4
V: TRBV30
D: .
DNA: TGTGCCTGCGAGAAACAGATTGGTGAAAAACTGTTTTTT
CDR3: CACEKQIGEKLFF

J: TRBJ1-2
V: TRBV20-1
D: .
DNA: TGCAGTGACCGAGATGACTATGGCTACACCTTC
CDR3: CSDRDDYGYTF

J: TRBJ2-4
V: TRBV19
D: .
DNA: TGTGCCAGTAGTACCGTCGGTGCCAAAAACATTCAGTACTTC
CDR3: CASSTVGAKNIQYF

J: TRBJ1-2
V: TRBV5-8
D: TRBD1
DNA: TGTGCCAGCCGGTTAAGAGACAGGGCGGACGGCTACACCTTC
CDR3: CASRLRDRADGYTF

J: TRBJ2-1
V: TRBV27
D: .
DNA: TGTGCCAGCAGCCATTCCTCAGGGGAACGTGACAATGAGCAGTTCTTC
CDR3: CASSHSSGERDNEQFF

J: TRBJ2-7
V: TRBV5-4
D: .
DNA: TGTGCCAGCAGACGTGGAGGCGTCGGAGGTGGATTAGGCGAGCAGTACTTC
CDR3: CASRRGGVGGGLGEQYF

J: TRBJ2-7
V: TRBV6-5
D: .
DNA: TGTGCCAGCAGTTCCACGGACAGTTATTACTACGAGCAGTACTTC
CDR3: CASSSTDSYYYEQYF

J: TRBJ1-1
V: TRBV11-2
D: .
DNA: TGTGCCAGCAGCTTAGACAGGGAAACTGAAGCTTTCTTT
CDR3: CASSLDRETEAFF

J: TRBJ2-4
V: TRBV4-2
D: TRBD2
DNA: TGTGCCAGCAGCCAAGAAACTAGCGGGGGAACAGATTTAGCCAAAAACATTCAGTACTTC
CDR3: CASSQETSGGTDLAKNIQYF

J: TRBJ1-5
V: TRBV5-1
D: .
DNA: TGCGCCAGCAGCTTGACAGGGTTTGATCAGCCCCAGCATTTT
CDR3: CASSLTGFDQPQHF

J: TRBJ1-4
V: TRBV7-2
D: .
DNA: TGTGCCAGCAGCTTAGGAGGGGGTATTGAAAAACTGTTTTTT
CDR3: CASSLGGGIEKLFF

J: TRBJ2-3
V: TRBV18
D: TRBD1
DNA: TGTGCCAGCTCAATTATGACAGGGTCGAGCACAGATACGCAGTATTTT
CDR3: CASSIMTGSSTDTQYF

J: TRBJ1-5
V: TRBV5-5
D: .
DNA: TGTGCCAGCAGCTTGGAGGCGTGGTTAGGGGAGGACAATCAGCCCCAGCATTTT
CDR3: CASSLEAWLGEDNQPQHF

J: TRBJ2-5
V: TRBV5-1
D: .
DNA: TGCGCCAGCAGCTTGGTGGCAGAACAAGAGACCCAGTACTTC
CDR3: CASSLVAEQETQYF

J: TRBJ1-3
V: TRBV2
D: TRBD1
DNA: TGTGCCAGCAGTCGGGACAGAGGGTCGATAAGCTCTGGAAACACCATATATTTT
CDR3: CASSRDRGSISSGNTIYF

J: TRBJ2-1
V: TRBV5-1
D: .
DNA: TGCGCCGCAGCGTCGGGGGGCCCCAGCGATGAGCAGTTCTTC
CDR3: CAAASGGPSDEQFF

J: TRBJ2-1
V: TRBV7-3
D: .
DNA: TGTGCCAGCAGCTCGGGGGTGGGCCGCGAGCAGTTCTTC
CDR3: CASSSGVGREQFF

J: TRBJ1-3
V: TRBV6-5
D: .
DNA: TGTGCCACGAGAGACAGCAGCTCTGGAAACACCATATATTTT
CDR3: CATRDSSSGNTIYF